The 28 T cell receptor beta chains listed next were all sequenced from one sample in a study of blood T cells in healthy people across ages. Through a sample-barcoded 5' primer and a J-beta primer mix, a second PCR was run for 7 to 11 cycles. TCRdb recomputed calls from the 5' RACE reads with MiXCR, one row per CDR3 protein. The sample lists roughly 1.9 million distinct CDR3 sequences, roughly two fifths occurring once. The specimen was blood. The receptors shown here come from a human donor in good health.

The V gene is TRBV6-2 or TRBV6-3, the J gene TRBJ2-3; no clear D gene. Germline V CDR1 and CDR2: MNHEY, SVGEGT. V lost 5 bases, J lost 5 bases, and 11 bases lay in between. This CDR3 is 13 amino acids long. This CDR3 is CASSKQPGDTQYF. CDR3 nucleotide sequence: TGTGCCAGCAGTAAACAACCGGGAGATACGCAGTATTTT.

This clonotype was counted only a few times. The limits of the CDR3 on the DNA are not certain, so only TCRdb's listed CDR3 is given. CDR3 loop: CASGFFRGRTDTQYF. The rearrangement links TRBV12-5 to TRBJ2-3; TRBD1 is taken as the D call from the table, unchecked against the DNA. The CDR3 contains 15 residues when both ends are counted. Germline lookup yields CDR1 LGHNT and CDR2 FRNRAP.

The V call is TRBV12-3 or TRBV12-4, the J call TRBJ2-1, with TRBD2 matching over 11 bases. The CDR3 has 14 residues. Losses at the gene ends were 3 bases for V and 12 bases for J; bases not matched to a gene: 7. The CDR3 reads CASSFTSGGAMQFF. The CDR3 DNA is TGTGCCAGCAGTTTTACTAGCGGGGGAGCTATGCAGTTCTTC.

V gene TRBV7-2 combines with J gene TRBJ2-3, with D possibly being TRBD2 (7 bases). V dropped 7 bases and J dropped 3 bases, with 17 bases sitting between them. CDR1 and CDR2 from the germline V gene are SGHTA and FQGNSA. CDR3 length: 15 amino acids. As DNA, the CDR3 is TGTGCCAGCACTTTGGAGGGGGGGCGGACAGATACGCAGTATTTT. It translates to CASTLEGGRTDTQYF.

This clonotype has a single count. The rearrangement links TRBV12-3 or TRBV12-4 to TRBJ2-7, with a weak D call TRBD2 (5 bases). The germline V and J ends were trimmed by 7 bases and 0 bases, with 16 bases remaining between them. The CDR3 has 15 residues. CDR3 in amino acids: CASTTSGPSSYEQYF. Written as DNA, the CDR3 is TGTGCCAGCACCACTAGTGGCCCCAGCTCCTACGAGCAGTACTTC.

V usage is TRBV12-3 or TRBV12-4 and J usage is TRBJ1-1; a possible D gene is TRBD1 (5 bases). The V and J ends lost 3 bases and 2 bases respectively, with 16 bases between them. This CDR3 is 16 amino acids long. In DNA, the CDR3 is TGTGCCAGCAGTTTCTCTTATGGGGCCTCTAACACTGAAGCTTTCTTT. Translated: CASSFSYGASNTEAFF.

On this clonotype: Being one base from a much bigger clone, this may be a read error. This chain links TRBV6-4 with TRBJ2-3; the D is unclear. The CDR3 has 13 residues. CDR1 and CDR2 from the germline V gene are MRHNA and SNTAGT. The CDR3 DNA is TGTGCCAGCAGTATACAAGACACAGATGCGCAGTATTTT. This encodes CASSIQDTDAQYF.

This clonotype appeared a few times. This chain joins TRBV12-3 or TRBV12-4 and TRBJ2-3; tentatively, D is TRBD2 (5 bases). The CDR3 contains 15 residues. The ends were cut back, 2 bases at V and 3 bases at J, with 12 bases in the middle. The CDR3 sequence: CASSLWGAITDTQYF. The CDR3 DNA reads as TGTGCCAGCAGTTTATGGGGAGCGATTACAGATACGCAGTATTTT.

Of note for this clonotype: At one boundary the junction diverges from the germline segment, which might be a read error. CDR3 region: CSARDTTNTGTQYF. For the CDR3, the DNA is TGCAGTGCTAGAGACACCACCAACACAGGTACGCAGTATTTT. The chain has TRBV20-1 and TRBJ2-3, with D perhaps TRBD1 (5 bases). The CDR3 is 14 residues long. Germline CDR1 is DFQATT and CDR2 is SNEGSKA (reference sequence).

The chain couples TRBV7-9 to TRBJ2-5; perhaps TRBD1 as D (5 bases). This CDR3 region has 15 residues. Germline CDR1 reads SEHNR; CDR2 reads FQNEAQ (reference sequence). The ends were cut back, 1 base at V and 3 bases at J, with 12 bases in the middle. The CDR3 spells CASSLGDSRKETQYF. For the CDR3, the DNA is TGTGCCAGCAGCTTAGGTGACAGCAGAAAAGAGACCCAGTACTTC.

In its sample, this clonotype was seen many times. The chain has TRBV7-9 and TRBJ1-1; the D gene is possibly TRBD1 (6 bases). The germline V gene encodes CDR1 SEHNR and CDR2 FQNEAQ (reference sequence). This CDR3 contains 15 residues. V lost 5 bases to trimming and J lost 0 bases, with 13 bases between them. The CDR3 DNA reads TGTGCCAGCAGCCCATCCGAGGGGGTGAACACTGAAGCTTTCTTT. Translating it yields CASSPSEGVNTEAFF.

This clonotype was seen a few times. CDR3 loop: CASSPLRGQGPYGYTF. CDR3 DNA: TGTGCCAGCAGCCCACTTCGGGGACAGGGACCCTATGGCTACACCTTC. The chain has TRBV25-1 and TRBJ1-2, with 9 bases matching TRBD1. Germline values: CDR1 MGHDK, CDR2 SYGVNS. After removal of 6 bases from V and 4 bases from J, the junction contained 12 bases not matched to a gene. The CDR3 is made up of 16 amino acids.

This chain joins TRBV5-5 and TRBJ2-6; the D gene is possibly TRBD1 (5 bases). The V gene lost 2 bases and the J gene lost 0 bases, with 15 bases spanning the gap. The length of the CDR3 is 18 residues. The germline V gene encodes CDR1 SGHKS and CDR2 YYEKEE (reference sequence). Here the CDR3 reads CASSFWTFVSSGANVLTF. CDR3 in DNA: TGTGCCAGCAGCTTTTGGACATTCGTCAGCTCTGGGGCCAACGTCCTGACTTTC.

Only a few counts were recorded for this clonotype. The chain is built from TRBV20-1 and TRBJ2-7; D perhaps matches TRBD1 (6 bases). V lost 0 bases to trimming and J lost 2 bases, with 17 bases between them. This CDR3 comprises 16 residues. In germline, CDR1 is DFQATT, CDR2 SNEGSKA (reference sequence). This CDR3 is CSARDNSGHLAYEQYF. CDR3 sequence (DNA): TGCAGTGCTAGAGATAATTCGGGACACTTAGCCTACGAGCAGTACTTC.

The sample holds many counts of this clonotype. V usage is TRBV7-2 and J usage is TRBJ2-5, with D unclear. The CDR3 consists of 12 residues. With 5 bases removed from V and 0 bases from J, the gap between germline ends came to 4 bases. The germline gives CDR1 SGHTA, CDR2 FQGNSA. CDR3 residues: CASSKYQETQYF. The CDR3 DNA reads as TGTGCCAGCAGCAAGTACCAAGAGACCCAGTACTTC.

The J gene is TRBJ2-1, the V gene TRBV7-2; the D is unclear. The CDR3 is 13 residues long. Germline V CDR1 and CDR2: SGHTA, FQGNSA. The germline V and J ends were trimmed by 3 bases and 10 bases, with 13 bases remaining between them. CDR3 amino acids: CASSFSLYPEQFF. The CDR3 DNA reads as TGTGCCAGCAGCTTCTCACTATATCCCGAGCAGTTCTTC. The full variable domain, in which reference TRBV7-2 and TRBJ2-1 provide the parts outside the CDR3, is GAGVSQSPSNKVTEKGKDVELRCDPISGHTALYWYRQSLGQGLEFLIYFQGNSAPDKSGLPSDRFSAERTGGSVSTLTIQRTQQEDSAVYLCASSFSLYPEQFFGPGTRLTVL.

V and J are TRBV20-1 and TRBJ1-2, with D unresolved. The CDR3 contains 15 residues. In germline, CDR1 is DFQATT, CDR2 SNEGSKA (reference sequence). V was clipped by 0 bases and J by 3 bases, with 14 bases between them. CDR3 sequence: CSARDLALDDYGYTF. CDR3 DNA: TGCAGTGCTAGAGACCTGGCCCTGGACGACTATGGCTACACCTTC.

As for this clonotype: One end of the junction fails to match germline, which may point to a read error. This chain joins TRBV20-1 and TRBJ2-7, with D possibly TRBD2 on 5 matching bases. Per germline, CDR1 DFQATT and CDR2 SNEGSKA (reference sequence). The CDR3 runs 13 residues. This CDR3 is CSARVWADYVQYF. The CDR3 DNA sequence: TGCAGTGCTAGAGTGTGGGCCGACTACGTGCAGTACTTC.

This clonotype was seen only a few times. The CDR3 DNA is TGCGCCAGCAGCCAAACAGGGGTGGGCGAGCAGTACTTC. Translating gives CASSQTGVGEQYF. The chain recombines TRBV4-1 with TRBJ2-5, with 7 bases matching TRBD1. The DNA end lines up better with TRBJ2-7; the J call may be wrong. The CDR3 runs to 13 residues. Germline V gene sequence: CDR1 MGHRA, CDR2 YSYEKL.

Points on this clonotype: An end of the junction differs from the germline gene, which may be a read error. V is TRBV7-2 and J is TRBJ1-5; D gene ambiguous. CDR1 SGHTA and CDR2 FQGNSA come from the germline V gene. The CDR3 spans 13 residues. The CDR3 DNA sequence: TGTGCCAGTAGCTCGGTCATAAATCAGCCCCAGCATTTT. Its protein product is CASSSVINQPQHF.

The chain has TRBV13 and TRBJ2-4; D remains ambiguous. Trimming stripped 0 bases from V and 6 bases from J, with 12 bases between. The germline gives CDR1 PRHDT, CDR2 FYEKMQ (reference sequence). The CDR3 spans 15 residues. The CDR3 coding sequence is TGTGCCAGCAGCTTAGGAGGAGAGATGGGAAACATTCAGTACTTC. It is translated as CASSLGGEMGNIQYF. Combining the CDR3 with reference TRBV13 and TRBJ2-4 gives the whole variable domain AAGVIQSPRHLIKEKRETATLKCYPIPRHDTVYWYQQGPGQDPQFLISFYEKMQSDKGSIPDRFSAQQFSDYHSELNMSSLELGDSALYFCASSLGGEMGNIQYFGAGTRLSVL.

CDR3 amino acids: CASSQDGAGERYGYTF. The CDR3, as DNA: TGTGCCAGCAGCCAAGATGGGGCAGGGGAGAGGTATGGCTACACCTTC. This chain links TRBV4-2 with TRBJ1-2, with a possible D match to TRBD1 (6 bases). CDR1 and CDR2 from the germline V gene are LGHNA and YNFKEQ. Between the trimmed V and J ends, which lost 0 bases and 5 bases, there was a span of 16 bases. This CDR3 region has 16 residues.

This clonotype was counted ten times or more. The junction differs from germline at one of its ends, possibly a read error. The chain employs TRBV5-1 and TRBJ2-5; D remains ambiguous. Near its end, the DNA agrees better with TRBJ2-7, so the J call may be wrong. The germline CDR1 and CDR2 sequences are SGHRS and YFSETQ. The CDR3 is 12 amino acids. CDR3 region: CASSLGQSEQYF. Written as DNA, the CDR3 is TGTGCCAGCAGCCTAGGGCAGAGCGAGCAGTACTTC.

The sample holds a few counts of this clonotype. This chain links TRBV5-1 with TRBJ1-1; D is perhaps TRBD1 (5 bases). V lost 0 bases and J lost 5, with 11 bases in between. CDR1 is SGHRS, CDR2 YFSETQ, per germline. The CDR3 sequence is 14 residues long. The CDR3 is CASSLATGATEAFF. CDR3 DNA sequence: TGCGCCAGCAGCTTGGCCACCGGGGCTACTGAAGCTTTCTTT.

This rearrangement joins TRBV29-1 to TRBJ1-2, with D tentatively TRBD1 (5 bases). Germline V gene data show CDR1 as SQVTM and CDR2 as ANQGSEA. The CDR3 runs to 15 residues. Trimming shortened V by 3 bases and J by 7 bases, and 21 bases separated the two germline ends. The CDR3 loop is CSVEMSGTGEGGYTF. In DNA, the CDR3 is TGCAGCGTTGAGATGTCAGGGACTGGGGAGGGTGGCTACACCTTC.

There are many counts of this clonotype. The V call is TRBV20-1, the J call TRBJ1-1; TRBD1 matches 10 bases. Trimming at V came to 4 bases and at J to 5 bases, leaving 10 bases not matched to a gene. The length of the CDR3 is 15 residues. Germline assignment: CDR1 DFQATT and CDR2 SNEGSKA (reference sequence). This CDR3 is CSANNGQGVRTEAFF. The CDR3 nucleotides are TGCAGTGCTAACAATGGACAGGGGGTAAGAACTGAAGCTTTCTTT.

The rearrangement joins TRBV5-6 to TRBJ1-2; no reliable D call. This CDR3 has 15 residues. From germline, CDR1 is SGHDT and CDR2 YYEEEE. The V and J ends lost 1 base and 5 bases respectively, with 15 bases between them. As DNA, the CDR3 is TGTGCCAGCAGCTTGCACGGGCTACTTACTTATGGCTACACCTTC. Protein product: CASSLHGLLTYGYTF.

This clonotype came up many times. The genes are TRBV6-4 and TRBJ2-3; 9 bases agree with TRBD2. Germline assignment: CDR1 MRHNA and CDR2 SNTAGT. CDR3 length: 15 amino acids. V was pared by 3 bases and J by 2 bases, with 3 bases of the junction left unmatched. The CDR3 bases are TGTGCCAGCAGTGAGTTAGCGGGGGACACAGATACGCAGTATTTT. This translates into CASSELAGDTDTQYF.